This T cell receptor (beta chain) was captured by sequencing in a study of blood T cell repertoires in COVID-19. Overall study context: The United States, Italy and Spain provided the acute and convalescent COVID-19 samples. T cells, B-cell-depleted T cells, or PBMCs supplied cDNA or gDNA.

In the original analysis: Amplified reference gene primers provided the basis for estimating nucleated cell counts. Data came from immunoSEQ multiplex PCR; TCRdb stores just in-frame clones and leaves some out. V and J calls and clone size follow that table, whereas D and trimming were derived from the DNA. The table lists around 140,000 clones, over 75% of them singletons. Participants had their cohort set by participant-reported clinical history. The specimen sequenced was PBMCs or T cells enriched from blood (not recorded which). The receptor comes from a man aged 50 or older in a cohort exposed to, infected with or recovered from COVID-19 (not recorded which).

CDR3 region: CASSRRAQGGRELFF. The CDR3 DNA is TGTGCCAGCAGCCGTCGAGCCCAGGGGGGCCGGGAGCTGTTTTTT. The chain uses TRBV7-2 and TRBJ2-2; a weak D match, TRBD1 (7 bases). The CDR3 is made up of 15 amino acids. The ends were cut back, 5 bases at V and 9 bases at J, with 19 bases in the middle. Germline CDR1 is SGHTA and CDR2 is FQGNSA.